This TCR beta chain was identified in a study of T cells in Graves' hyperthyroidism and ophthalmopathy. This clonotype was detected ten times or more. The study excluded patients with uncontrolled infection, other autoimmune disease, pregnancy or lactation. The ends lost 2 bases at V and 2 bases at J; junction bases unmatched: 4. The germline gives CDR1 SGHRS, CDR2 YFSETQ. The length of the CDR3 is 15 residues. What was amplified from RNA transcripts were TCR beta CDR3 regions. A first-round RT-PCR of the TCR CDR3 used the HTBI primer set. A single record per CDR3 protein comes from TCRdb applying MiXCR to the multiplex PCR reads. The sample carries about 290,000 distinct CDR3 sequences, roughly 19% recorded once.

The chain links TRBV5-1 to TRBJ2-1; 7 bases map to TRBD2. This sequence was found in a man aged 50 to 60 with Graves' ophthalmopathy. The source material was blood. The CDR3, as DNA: TGCGCCAGCAGCTTAGCGGGATCGGCCTACAATGAGCAGTTCTTC. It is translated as CASSLAGSAYNEQFF.